The present T cell receptor beta chain was sequenced within a study of vaccination effects on CD4 cells after COVID-19. As for this clone: Its specificity is not known.

Antigen-specific CD4+ T cells were expanded (with viral peptide pools) by the ViraFEST assay ahead of sequencing. Isolating CD4+ T cells followed approximately nine days of culture. Every participant took two doses of the BNT162b2 or mRNA-1273 vaccine. The repertoire was sequenced with immunoSEQ multiplex PCR; TCRdb's copy has only in-frame clones and lacks some. The sample includes 25,000 to 35,000 clones, about 73% of them seen just once. The specimen comprised CD4+ T cells from PBMCs cultured with HCoV-NL63 spike peptides, sampled after COVID-19 vaccination. This receptor was taken from a human donor who received a COVID-19 vaccine.

The CDR3 DNA reads TGCGCCAGCAGCCCGACCGGGGCTGAAACTGAAGCTTTCTTT. Translation: CASSPTGAETEAFF. The chain joins TRBV5-1 to TRBJ1-1; maybe TRBD1 (5 bases). The CDR3 is 14 amino acids. Germline V CDR1 and CDR2: SGHRS, YFSETQ. Trimming stripped 4 bases from V and 5 bases from J, with 15 bases between.